This TCR beta chain was sequenced during a study of tumor-infiltrating lymphocytes in primary liver carcinoma. Study-level points and caveats: Tumor region pairs outstripped tumor-adjacent and tumor-blood pairs in overlap.

Germline DNA was also extracted, and blood RNA was taken from unsorted whole blood. From about 530 ng total RNA, TCR beta cDNA was generated with a primer in the constant region. ARM-PCR, slightly modified, supplied the TCR beta libraries through three nested multiplex PCR rounds. The first two PCR rounds used TRBV1-TRBV30 primers with a Cbeta primer, 10 cycles each. TCRdb reprocessed the multiplex PCR reads via MiXCR and lists one record per CDR3 protein. The table records 320,000 or so distinct CDR3 sequences, 65% of them present only once. As for this clonotype: The antigen is unknown. A single base separates this from a much larger clone, so it may be a read error. As the CDR3 is not closed by the conserved phenylalanine or tryptophan, this likely results from a read error.

The CDR3 sequence is 13 residues long. V was shortened by 0 bases and J by 2 bases, with 5 bases between the two germline ends. The V and J genes are TRBV12-3 or TRBV12-4 and TRBJ2-7, with unresolved D. Sequencing input: peripheral blood. The clonotype was recovered from a man in his forties with primary liver carcinoma and hepatitis B virus infection. CDR3 region: CASSLAEAYEQYI. CDR3 coding DNA: TGTGCCAGCAGTTTAGCCGAGGCCTACGAGCAGTACATC.